The 32 T cell receptor beta chains below were found in one sample sequenced in a study of T cells after yellow fever vaccination. TCRdb independently ran MiXCR on the 5' RACE reads; one entry per CDR3 protein. The table includes tens of thousands of distinct CDR3 sequences, under 5.5% detected once. The sample in question was PBMCs, either bulk or a sorted T-cell subset (CD4+, CD8+, memory, or dextramer-sorted; not recorded which), obtained 15 days after the yellow fever booster vaccination. The source is a man aged 25-45 years who received the YFV17D yellow fever vaccine.

This clonotype was found many times. The chain couples TRBV7-3 to TRBJ2-1, with 8 bases fitting TRBD2. V shed 2 bases and J 10 bases; nucleotides not matched to a gene: 4. Per the germline V gene, CDR1 is SGHTA and CDR2 is FQGTGA. This CDR3 is built from 13 residues. The DNA of the CDR3 is TGTGCCAGCAGCTTATATACTAGCGGAGAGCAGTTCTTC. Translating it yields CASSLYTSGEQFF.

This clonotype was picked up many times. The rearrangement uses TRBV5-1 and TRBJ2-3; the match to TRBD1 covers 7 bases. V was clipped by 4 bases and J by 0 bases; unmatched bases: 2. Per the germline V gene, CDR1 is SGHRS and CDR2 is YFSETQ. The CDR3 runs 14 residues. This chain's CDR3 is CASSRDSSTDTQYF. The CDR3 bases are TGCGCCAGCAGCCGGGACAGCAGCACAGATACGCAGTATTTT.

This clonotype has only a few counts. The V gene is TRBV18, the J gene TRBJ2-7, with 7 bases matching TRBD1. Per the germline V gene, CDR1 is KGHSH and CDR2 is LQKENI. V lost 3 bases and J lost 6; bases outside the gene matches: 8. This CDR3 is 14 amino acids long. The CDR3 loop is CASSPGQFYGEQYF. CDR3 DNA sequence: TGTGCCAGCTCACCGGGACAGTTCTACGGCGAGCAGTACTTC. Based on the CDR3 plus reference TRBV18 and TRBJ2-7, the full variable domain is NAGVMQNPRHLVRRRGQEARLRCSPMKGHSHVYWYRQLPEEGLKFMVYLQKENIIDESGMPKERFSAEFPKEGPSILRIQQVVRGDSAAYFCASSPGQFYGEQYFGPGTRLTVT.

This clonotype has a count of ten or more. This chain joins TRBV6-5 and TRBJ1-3; the match to TRBD1 covers 7 bases. The CDR3 is 14 residues long. V was clipped by 6 bases and J by 8 bases; unmatched bases: 10. Per germline, CDR1 MNHEY and CDR2 SVGAGI. The CDR3, as DNA: TGTGCCAGCAGCCCCGACAGGGTTTCGGACACCATATATTTT. Amino acid sequence: CASSPDRVSDTIYF.

This clonotype was seen many times. The chain employs TRBV27 and TRBJ2-1, with D tentatively TRBD1 or TRBD2 (5 bases each). The germline V gene has CDR1 MNHEY and CDR2 SMNVEV (reference sequence). Trimming took 10 bases from V and 15 from J, leaving 22 bases between them. The CDR3 consists of 12 residues. CDR3 DNA sequence: TGTGCCACCGCACCCCCCGGGACGGGCCTGTTCTTC. It encodes CATAPPGTGLFF.

This clonotype was recorded at least ten times. This chain connects TRBV20-1 to TRBJ2-3; 11 nucleotides align to TRBD2. The germline gives CDR1 DFQATT, CDR2 SNEGSKA (reference sequence). Losses at the gene ends were 4 bases for V and 6 bases for J; bases not matched to a gene: 9. The length of the CDR3 is 15 residues. This CDR3 reads CSAKIAGGPGDTQYF. In DNA form, the CDR3 reads TGCAGTGCTAAAATAGCGGGAGGGCCGGGGGATACGCAGTATTTT.

This clonotype was observed at least ten times. The rearrangement joins TRBV3-1 to TRBJ2-1; 11 nucleotides align to TRBD2. Looked up from germline, CDR1 is LGHDT and CDR2 is YNNKEL (reference sequence). V shed 10 bases and J 6 bases; nucleotides not matched to a gene: 17. The CDR3 has 17 amino acids. CDR3 amino acids: CATAFYPLAGGPNEQFF. CDR3 DNA sequence: TGTGCCACCGCCTTTTATCCCTTAGCGGGAGGGCCCAATGAGCAGTTCTTC.

The sample holds many counts of this clonotype. This sequence joins TRBV29-1 and TRBJ2-1, with 9 bases aligning to TRBD1. J was trimmed by 9 bases and V by 4 bases; bases with no gene match: 7. Germline CDR1 SQVTM, CDR2 ANQGSEA. The CDR3 runs to 13 residues. The CDR3 DNA reads TGCAGCGTTGTGGTGACAGGGGGTGGTGAGCAGTTCTTC. Translated, it gives CSVVVTGGGEQFF.

This clonotype was counted many times. CDR3 coding DNA: TGTGCCAGCAGTCCCGGGACTAGCGCGTTAACTGTCTCCTACGAGCAGTACTTC. Translating it yields CASSPGTSALTVSYEQYF. The rearrangement links TRBV6-5 to TRBJ2-7, with 10 bases matching TRBD2. This CDR3 spans 18 amino acids. V shed 5 bases and J 0 bases; nucleotides not matched to a gene: 13. Germline CDR1 reads MNHEY; CDR2 reads SVGAGI.

This clonotype was seen ten or more times. The chain combines TRBV12-5 with TRBJ2-5, with 9 bases fitting TRBD1. Germline-derived CDR1 and CDR2 are LGHNT and FRNRAP. This CDR3 has 15 residues. V lost 6 bases, J lost 5 bases, and 10 bases stayed unmatched. The CDR3 DNA is TGTGCTAGTGGCCCGGGGACAGGGAAAGTGGAGACCCAGTACTTC. It encodes CASGPGTGKVETQYF.

This clonotype was seen a single time. This may be a read error: a much more frequent sequence differs by one nucleotide. The chain has TRBV29-1 and TRBJ1-1, with D perhaps TRBD1 (6 bases). Trimming shortened V by 6 bases and J by 1 base, and 9 bases separated the two germline ends. Per the germline V gene, CDR1 is SQVTM and CDR2 is ANQGSEA. This CDR3 has 12 residues. CDR3 nucleotides: TGCAGCGTGACAGGCGGGAACACTGAAGCTTTCTTT. Encoded protein: CSVTGGNTEAFF.

Comment on this clonotype: A much bigger clone sits one base away, suggesting this may be a read error. The chain recombines TRBV12-5 with TRBJ2-6; D uncertain. This CDR3 is 15 amino acids long. Germline CDR1 and CDR2: LGHNT and FRNRAP. V was pared by 1 base and J by 0 bases, with 4 bases between. The CDR3: CASGLGGSGANVLTF. CDR3 in DNA: TGTGCTAGTGGTTTGGGGGGCTCTGGGGCCAACGTCCTGACTTTC.

This clonotype was seen ten or more times. This rearrangement joins TRBV29-1 to TRBJ2-2; D call uncertain. The CDR3 is 10 amino acids. In germline, CDR1 is SQVTM, CDR2 ANQGSEA. V dropped 7 bases and J dropped 2 bases, with 2 bases sitting between them. This CDR3 is CSGNTGELFF. CDR3 DNA: TGCAGCGGAAACACCGGGGAGCTGTTTTTT.

This clonotype was recorded many times. The J gene is TRBJ1-1, the V gene TRBV25-1; D remains ambiguous. This CDR3 region has 15 residues. Deletions cut 1 base from V and 2 bases from J, with 11 bases between. CDR1 MGHDK and CDR2 SYGVNS come from the germline V gene. The CDR3 sequence is CASSELAGGNTEAFF. The CDR3 DNA reads as TGTGCCAGCAGTGAATTGGCAGGAGGAAACACTGAAGCTTTCTTT.

This clonotype was detected many times. The chain carries TRBV6-1 and TRBJ2-6; D not certain. Germline loops: CDR1 MNHNS, CDR2 SASEGT. V lost 6 bases and J 4 bases, leaving 4 bases between the germline ends. The CDR3 totals 12 residues. In DNA form, the CDR3 reads TGTGCCAGCAGCGGGGGGGCCAACGTCCTGACTTTC. Its protein is CASSGGANVLTF.

There are many counts of this clonotype. The chain employs TRBV7-2 and TRBJ2-1; possibly TRBD1 for D (5 bases). Germline assignment: CDR1 SGHTA and CDR2 FQGNSA. The V gene lost 2 bases and the J gene lost 7 bases, with 12 bases spanning the gap. CDR3 size: 14 residues. CDR3 nucleotides: TGTGCCAGCAGCTTAAGTTGGGGCGGTAATGAGCAGTTCTTC. Its protein is CASSLSWGGNEQFF.

This clonotype showed up many times. The chain links TRBV4-3 to TRBJ2-7; 8 positions match TRBD1. CDR3 length equals 13 residues. Germline-derived CDR1 and CDR2 are LGHNA and YSLEER. The junction had 2 bases not matched to a gene; V was cut back by 3 bases and J by 4 bases. The CDR3 here is CASSQRQGYEQYF. The CDR3, as DNA: TGCGCCAGCAGCCAGAGACAGGGGTACGAGCAGTACTTC.

This clonotype appeared many times. The J gene is TRBJ2-7, the V gene TRBV7-2, with TRBD2 identical over 7 bases. Trimming took 5 bases from V and 7 from J; bases not matched to a gene: 17. The germline gives CDR1 SGHTA, CDR2 FQGNSA. The CDR3 is 16 amino acids. CDR3 loop: CASSVGLSAGVAEQYF. The CDR3, as DNA: TGTGCCAGCAGCGTAGGGCTATCTGCGGGAGTAGCTGAGCAGTACTTC.

This clonotype was detected ten times or more. This rearrangement joins TRBV4-2 to TRBJ2-5; no definite D call. Germline CDR1 and CDR2: LGHNA and YNFKEQ. The CDR3 is made up of 12 amino acids. The V end lost 3 bases, the J end lost 7 bases, and 9 bases lay between the germline ends. The CDR3 nucleotides are TGTGCCAGCAGCCAGGGGTTGGGGACCCAGTACTTC. Its protein is CASSQGLGTQYF.

V is TRBV5-4 and J is TRBJ2-3; D might be TRBD2 (6 bases). Germline CDR1 is SGHNT and CDR2 is YYREEE (reference sequence). With 10 bases removed from V and 6 bases from J, the gap between germline ends came to 27 bases. The CDR3 has 16 amino acids. The CDR3 bases are TGTGCCTACAGCAGACTAGGGCCAATAAGGGTGGATACGCAGTATTTT. This sequence encodes CAYSRLGPIRVDTQYF.

Many counts were recorded for this clonotype. The J gene is TRBJ2-1, the V gene TRBV20-1; TRBD1 might be the D (6 bases). The V gene's germline CDR1 is DFQATT and CDR2 SNEGSKA (reference sequence). Trimming took off 3 bases at V and 7 bases at J, with 16 bases between the two ends. The CDR3 covers 14 residues. CDR3 region: CSARGGGEVNEQFF. CDR3 in DNA: TGCAGTGCTAGGGGTGGGGGCGAGGTAAATGAGCAGTTCTTC.

This clonotype was seen repeatedly, ten times or more. This chain links TRBV20-1 with TRBJ2-5; 7 bases line up with TRBD1. V gave up 0 bases and J gave up 2 bases; unmatched junction bases: 9. Germline V lookup: CDR1 DFQATT, CDR2 SNEGSKA (reference sequence). CDR3 length: 16 amino acids. Written as DNA, the CDR3 is TGCAGTGCTAGAGATTTTCGGCAGGGGGTGCAAGAGACCCAGTACTTC. Encoded protein: CSARDFRQGVQETQYF.

This clonotype showed up many times. The rearrangement links TRBV29-1 to TRBJ2-3, with D perhaps matching TRBD2 (7 bases). CDR3 length equals 18 residues. The germline V gene has CDR1 SQVTM and CDR2 ANQGSEA. V was shortened by 7 bases and J by 7 bases, with 33 bases between the two germline ends. The CDR3 coding sequence is TGCAGCGGACGGGGAGGGGGAAGGAACACGAAGGCTCAGCATACGCAGTATTTT. Translated, it gives CSGRGGGRNTKAQHTQYF.

In its sample, this clonotype was seen many times. J is TRBJ2-1 and V is TRBV12-3 or TRBV12-4; 10 bases map to TRBD2. J was trimmed by 9 bases and V by 1 base; bases with no gene match: 6. The CDR3 spans 15 residues. This CDR3 reads CASSLGVAGGIEQFF. Here the CDR3 DNA reads TGTGCCAGCAGTTTAGGAGTAGCGGGAGGTATTGAGCAGTTCTTC.

This clonotype has ten or more counts. The chain has TRBV5-6 and TRBJ2-1, with a possible D match to TRBD2 (5 bases). The germline CDR1 and CDR2 sequences are SGHDT and YYEEEE. The ends were cut back, 2 bases at V and 9 bases at J, with 9 bases in the middle. The CDR3 consists of 12 residues. The DNA of the CDR3 is TGTGCCAGCAGCTTTACTAGGTCTGAGCAGTTCTTC. This sequence encodes CASSFTRSEQFF.

This clonotype occurred many times. The genes are TRBV12-3 or TRBV12-4 and TRBJ1-2; no clear D gene. The CDR3 has 11 residues. The V and J ends lost 6 bases and 3 bases respectively, with 5 bases between them. The CDR3 bases are TGTGCCAGCAGCCGAGACTATGGCTACACCTTC. It specifies CASSRDYGYTF.

V usage is TRBV7-2 and J usage is TRBJ1-5; D not certain. CDR3 length equals 16 residues. CDR1 is SGHTA, CDR2 FQGNSA, per germline. V was shortened by 0 bases and J by 2 bases, with 11 bases between the two germline ends. CDR3 amino acids: CASSLAFHLGNQPQHF. The CDR3 DNA reads TGTGCCAGCAGCTTAGCCTTCCATTTGGGCAATCAGCCCCAGCATTTT.

There are many counts of this clonotype. This sequence joins TRBV20-1 and TRBJ2-1, with D uncertain. V was trimmed by 3 bases and J by 9 bases, leaving 12 bases between them. CDR3 length equals 12 residues. CDR1 and CDR2 from the germline V gene are DFQATT and SNEGSKA (reference sequence). The CDR3 is CSASIQPGEQFF. The CDR3, as DNA: TGCAGTGCTAGCATCCAGCCCGGTGAGCAGTTCTTC.

This clonotype came up many times. The rearrangement uses TRBV5-5 and TRBJ2-5; 13 bases agree with TRBD2. The germline V gene has CDR1 SGHKS and CDR2 YYEKEE (reference sequence). The CDR3 spans 16 residues. J was trimmed by 5 bases and V by 2 bases; bases with no gene match: 6. Here the CDR3 reads CASSFGLAGDAETQYF. The CDR3 nucleotides read TGTGCCAGCAGCTTTGGACTAGCGGGAGATGCGGAGACCCAGTACTTC.

The sample holds many counts of this clonotype. The gene calls are TRBV6-5 and TRBJ2-7; D is unresolved. Germline assignment: CDR1 MNHEY and CDR2 SVGAGI. CDR3 length: 16 amino acids. The V and J ends lost 4 bases and 0 bases respectively, with 16 bases between them. CDR3 protein: CASSFLGPLNSYEQYF. CDR3 bases: TGTGCCAGCAGTTTCCTCGGGCCCTTAAACTCCTACGAGCAGTACTTC.

Worth noting for this clonotype: This may stem from a read error, because a much larger clone lies one nucleotide away. This CDR3 is missing its conserved last phenylalanine or tryptophan, likely due to a read error. The CDR3 nucleotides read TGTGCCACCAGTGATTTGGCGGGGGACCCGAACACCGGGGAGCTGTTTTTG. Translating it yields CATSDLAGDPNTGELFL. The chain is built from TRBV24-1 and TRBJ2-2; TRBD2 matches 7 bases. From germline, CDR1 is KGHDR and CDR2 SFDVKD. After removal of 0 bases from V and 0 bases from J, the junction contained 3 bases not matched to a gene. The CDR3 loop spans 17 amino acids.

This clonotype was counted ten times or more. The chain uses TRBV2 and TRBJ1-5; 11 bases agree with TRBD1. Germline V gene sequence: CDR1 SNHLY, CDR2 FYNNEI. CDR3 length: 14 amino acids. Trimming at V came to 6 bases and at J to 6 bases, leaving 4 bases not matched to a gene. CDR3 sequence (DNA): TGTGCCAGCAGCGGACAGGGGGCGGGTCAGCCCCAGCATTTT. This encodes CASSGQGAGQPQHF.